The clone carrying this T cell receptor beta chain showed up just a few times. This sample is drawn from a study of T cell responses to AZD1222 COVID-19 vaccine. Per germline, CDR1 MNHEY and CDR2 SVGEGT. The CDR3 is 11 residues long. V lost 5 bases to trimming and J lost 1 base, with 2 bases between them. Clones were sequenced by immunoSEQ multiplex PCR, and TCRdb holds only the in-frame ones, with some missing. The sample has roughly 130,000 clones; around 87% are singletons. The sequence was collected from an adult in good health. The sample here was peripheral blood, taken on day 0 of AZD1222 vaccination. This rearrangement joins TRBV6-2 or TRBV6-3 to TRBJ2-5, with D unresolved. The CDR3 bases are TGTGCCAGCAGTCCCCAAGAGACCCAGTACTTC. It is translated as CASSPQETQYF.